This T cell receptor (beta chain) was recovered during a study of blood T cell repertoires in COVID-19. Study details: In each case, the material was cDNA or gDNA derived from T cells, B-cell-depleted T cells, or PBMCs.

In the authors' workflow: Nucleated cell number was recorded as an estimate derived from reference gene primer amplification. The assay was immunoSEQ multiplex PCR, and TCRdb's table has in-frame clones only and misses some. V and J calls plus clone size are reproduced from that table; the DNA served to infer D and trimming. Among 150,000 to 190,000 clones, around 80% were seen once, and the ten largest hold roughly 0.52%. Germline V gene data show CDR1 as LGHDT and CDR2 as YNNKEL (reference sequence). The ends were cut back, 1 base at V and 0 bases at J, with 16 bases in the middle. The CDR3 sequence is 17 residues long.

This chain joins TRBV3-1 (or the pseudogene TRBV3-2) and TRBJ2-7, with D possibly being TRBD1 (8 bases). Sequencing was performed on peripheral blood. The clonotype originates from a man aged 60 to 69 with acute or convalescent COVID-19. The CDR3 loop is CASSQAWGGTGSYEQYF. Written as DNA, the CDR3 is TGTGCCAGCAGCCAAGCATGGGGGGGGACAGGCTCCTACGAGCAGTACTTC.